These T cell receptor beta chains were read from a single sample in a study of blood T cell repertoires in COVID-19. Only in-frame clones appear in the TCRdb table, and some are missing; sequencing was by immunoSEQ multiplex PCR. The table lists some 460,000 clones, 70% to 90% of them singletons. The sequenced material came from PBMCs or T cells enriched from blood (not recorded which). These TCRs come from a young woman with acute COVID-19. Both conserved end residues are trimmed from each CDR3.

TRBJ2-5 | TRBV18 | ASSPFGLAEETQY
TRBJ2-2 | TRBV28 | ATGTALPGELF
TRBJ1-1 | TRBV2 | ASSETAVNTEAF
TRBJ1-3 | TRBV10-3 | AIRGQGGNTIY
TRBJ2-7 | TRBV29-1 | SVVYNGRFAEQY
TRBJ2-7 | TRBV18 | ASSPQLSGLQTYEQY
TRBJ2-7 | TRBV5-8 | ASSLAVGFAEQY
TRBJ2-1 | TRBV27 | APCRGEPYNEQF
TRBJ1-5 | TRBV28 | ASSFYGDRRTYSNQPQH
TRBJ1-1 | TRBV10-1 | ASSESGTEAF
TRBJ1-4 | TRBV25-1 | ASKLEGNEKLF